These 15 T cell receptor beta chains share one sample of origin, sequenced in a study of OX40 agonist ivuxolimab in advanced cancers. Data came from immunoSEQ multiplex PCR; TCRdb stores just in-frame clones and leaves some out. The sample has 77,000 or so clones, 85% seen once. Material: CD4+ or CD8+ T cells sorted from blood, obtained in a trial of the OX40 agonist ivuxolimab. Every receptor here comes from an adult with an advanced solid tumor such as melanoma, head and neck, liver or kidney cancer.

This clone was observed once. This chain links TRBV5-4 with TRBJ2-5; D is ambiguous. CDR3 size: 13 residues. CDR1 SGHNT and CDR2 YYREEE come from the germline V gene (reference sequence). The V end was cut by 5 bases, the J end by 5 bases, with 13 bases between. The CDR3 DNA reads as TGTGCCAGCAGTACGGACCTTTTGGAGACCCAGTACTTC. This encodes CASSTDLLETQYF.

This sequence joins TRBV27 and TRBJ1-6; D remains unclear. The CDR3 length is 15 residues. Trimming took off 5 bases at V and 3 bases at J, with 11 bases between the two ends. The germline V gene has CDR1 MNHEY and CDR2 SMNVEV (reference sequence). Here the CDR3 reads CASSLRTDYNSPLHF. The CDR3 DNA sequence: TGTGCCAGCAGTCTCAGGACGGACTATAATTCACCCCTCCACTTT.

This clone was recorded only once. The V call is TRBV5-1, the J call TRBJ2-5; TRBD1 matches 7 bases. The CDR3 has 15 residues. Germline V lookup: CDR1 SGHRS, CDR2 YFSETQ. V lost 2 bases, J lost 3 bases, and 7 bases stayed unmatched. The CDR3 nucleotides read TGCGCCAGCAGCTTAGGGTCTACAGGGGAAGAGACCCAGTACTTC. The encoded protein is CASSLGSTGEETQYF.

This clone was recorded once. The chain recombines TRBV9 with TRBJ1-2; 7 bases agree with TRBD1. After removal of 4 bases from V and 8 bases from J, the junction contained 11 bases not matched to a gene. This CDR3 comprises 14 residues. The germline CDR1 and CDR2 sequences are SGDLS and YYNGEE. Here the CDR3 reads CASSTQPTGFGYTF. For the CDR3, the DNA is TGTGCCAGCAGCACCCAACCGACAGGGTTCGGCTACACCTTC. The full variable domain, in which reference TRBV9 and TRBJ1-2 provide the parts outside the CDR3, is DSGVTQTPKHLITATGQRVTLRCSPRSGDLSVYWYQQSLDQGLQFLIQYYNGEERAKGNILERFSAQQFPDLHSELNLSSLELGDSALYFCASSTQPTGFGYTFGSGTRLTVV.

The gene calls are TRBV5-4 and TRBJ2-7; 7 bases are shared with TRBD1. This CDR3 comprises 15 residues. With V trimmed by 2 bases and J by 3 bases, 8 bases remained unmatched. Germline V gene data show CDR1 as SGHNT and CDR2 as YYREEE (reference sequence). CDR3 DNA sequence: TGTGCCAGCAGCTTAGGGCAGGGGGAGTACTACGAGCAGTACTTC. This gives the protein CASSLGQGEYYEQYF.

This rearrangement joins TRBV5-8 to TRBJ2-3, with 9 bases lining up with TRBD1. Germline V CDR1 and CDR2: SGHTS, YDEGEE. This CDR3 region has 15 residues. V gave up 4 bases and J gave up 2 bases; unmatched junction bases: 5. The CDR3 nucleotides read TGTGCCAGCAGCAGCGGACAGGGGTCCACAGATACGCAGTATTTT. Amino acids: CASSSGQGSTDTQYF.

The chain is built from TRBV2 and TRBJ1-2, with TRBD1 matching 9 bases. CDR1 is SNHLY, CDR2 FYNNEI, per germline. This CDR3 contains 15 residues. The J segment lost 3 bases and the V segment lost 3 bases, leaving 5 bases of the junction unmatched. This CDR3 reads CASSDPTGGDYGYTF. CDR3 nucleotide sequence: TGTGCCAGCAGTGACCCCACAGGGGGCGACTATGGCTACACCTTC.

The V and J genes are TRBV2 and TRBJ2-3; 12 nucleotides match TRBD2. CDR1 is SNHLY and CDR2 is FYNNEI in the germline V gene. The V gene end was trimmed by 6 bases and the J gene end by 5 bases; junction bases not matched to a gene: 6. The CDR3 runs to 15 residues. The CDR3 region is CASRLAGGGGDTQYF. Written as DNA, the CDR3 is TGTGCCAGCAGACTAGCGGGGGGCGGGGGAGATACGCAGTATTTT.

The chain uses TRBV19 and TRBJ2-3; D possibly corresponds to TRBD1 (6 bases). This CDR3 is 15 amino acids long. Trimming left V 3 bases short and J 2 bases short, with 12 bases between. The germline V gene has CDR1 LNHDA and CDR2 SQIVND (reference sequence). The CDR3 coding sequence is TGTGCCAGTAGTATCTCGGACAGATCCACAGATACGCAGTATTTT. The encoded protein is CASSISDRSTDTQYF.

This sequence joins TRBV25-1 and TRBJ1-4; 11 bases are a match to TRBD1. CDR1 is MGHDK, CDR2 SYGVNS, per germline. The CDR3 loop spans 15 amino acids. V lost 2 bases to trimming and J lost 8 bases; unmatched junction nucleotides: 4. CDR3 DNA: TGTGCCAGCAGTGAAGCCGGGGACAGGGGGGAAAAACTGTTTTTT. It yields the protein CASSEAGDRGEKLFF.

In this sample, this clone turned up a few times. The genes are TRBV28 and TRBJ1-4; TRBD1 might be the D (6 bases). CDR3 length equals 13 residues. The V gene lost 3 bases and the J gene lost 8 bases, with 10 bases spanning the gap. Germline loops: CDR1 MDHEN, CDR2 SYDVKM. For the CDR3, the DNA is TGTGCCAGCAGTTTGGGGGCGAGGGAAAAACTGTTTTTT. Its protein product is CASSLGAREKLFF.

The V gene is TRBV29-1, the J gene TRBJ1-1, with D possibly being TRBD1 (5 bases). V dropped 7 bases and J dropped 6 bases, with 18 bases sitting between them. CDR3 size: 13 residues. CDR1 is SQVTM, CDR2 ANQGSEA, per germline. The CDR3 is CSAGGQGPAEAFF. CDR3 in DNA: TGCAGCGCGGGGGGTCAAGGGCCGGCTGAAGCTTTCTTT.

The gene calls are TRBV10-2 and TRBJ1-5, with D unclear. CDR1 and CDR2 from the germline V gene are WSHSY and SAAADI. The V gene lost 8 bases and the J gene lost 3 bases, with 11 bases spanning the gap. The CDR3 has 13 residues. The CDR3 is CASVRATNQPQHF. CDR3 nucleotides: TGCGCCAGCGTCCGGGCTACCAATCAGCCCCAGCATTTT.

CDR3 residues: CASSPGLAGGTQYF. The CDR3 coding sequence is TGCGCCAGCAGCCCGGGACTAGCGGGTGGTACGCAGTATTTT. The rearrangement links TRBV5-1 to TRBJ2-3, with 12 bases fitting TRBD2. Trimming cost V 4 bases and J 8 bases; bases outside gene matches: 5. The length of the CDR3 is 14 residues. The germline V gene has CDR1 SGHRS and CDR2 YFSETQ.

This chain links TRBV4-1 with TRBJ1-1; no clear D. Germline CDR1 reads MGHRA; CDR2 reads YSYEKL. The CDR3 totals 11 residues. The V and J ends lost 4 bases and 4 bases respectively, with 4 bases between them. The CDR3 loop reads CASSRGTEAFF. CDR3 DNA: TGCGCCAGCAGCCGGGGCACTGAAGCTTTCTTT.